A single sample is the source of the 30 T cell receptor beta chains below, sequenced in a study of T cells in Graves' hyperthyroidism and ophthalmopathy. Amplification of TCR beta CDR3 regions used RNA as the template. When the TCR CDR3 underwent first-round RT-PCR, the HTBI primer set was used. TCRdb recomputed calls from the multiplex PCR reads with MiXCR, one row per CDR3 protein. The sample has about 640,000 distinct CDR3 sequences, roughly 20% seen once; the top ten hold 30% to 40%. Material for sequencing was blood. Receptor source: a man in his thirties or forties with Graves' ophthalmopathy.

The CDR3 DNA reads TGCACCGTAGACAGGGATCAAGAGACCCAGTACTTC. Translated, it gives CTVDRDQETQYF. The rearrangement links TRBV29-1 to TRBJ2-5, with 7 bases matching TRBD1. CDR3 length: 12 amino acids. Germline CDR1 reads SQVTM; CDR2 reads ANQGSEA.

This clonotype was seen repeatedly, ten times or more. This chain connects TRBV20-1 to TRBJ1-4; TRBD1 agrees at 10 bases. Unmatched junction bases numbered 2, after V lost 4 bases and J lost 6 bases. This CDR3 has 13 residues. Looked up from germline, CDR1 is DFQATT and CDR2 is SNEGSKA (reference sequence). CDR3 sequence (DNA): TGCAGTGCTACAGGGACAGGGGATGAAAAACTGTTTTTT. Translation gives CSATGTGDEKLFF.

This clonotype was observed a few times. This chain connects TRBV4-1 to TRBJ2-3; D unclear. CDR1 is MGHRA, CDR2 YSYEKL, per germline. V was shortened by 1 base and J by 6 bases, with 14 bases between the two germline ends. This CDR3 comprises 15 residues. The chain's CDR3 is CASSQVYLPSDTQYF. DNA of the CDR3: TGCGCCAGCAGCCAAGTATACCTGCCGTCTGATACGCAGTATTTT.

V usage is TRBV7-2 and J usage is TRBJ1-6; D is possibly TRBD1 (5 bases). V gave up 5 bases and J gave up 5 bases, with 13 bases separating them. The CDR3 covers 15 residues. Looked up from germline, CDR1 is SGHTA and CDR2 is FQGNSA. CDR3 sequence (DNA): TGTGCCAGCAGCCCAAGACAGCTTAATAATTCACCCCTCCACTTT. As protein: CASSPRQLNNSPLHF. The full variable domain, in which reference TRBV7-2 and TRBJ1-6 provide the parts outside the CDR3, is GAGVSQSPSNKVTEKGKDVELRCDPISGHTALYWYRQSLGQGLEFLIYFQGNSAPDKSGLPSDRFSAERTGGSVSTLTIQRTQQEDSAVYLCASSPRQLNNSPLHFGNGTRLTVT.

This clonotype was counted many times. The CDR3: CAWSVSYNEQFF. The CDR3 coding sequence is TGTGCCTGGAGTGTCAGCTACAATGAGCAGTTCTTC. This chain connects TRBV30 to TRBJ2-1; D unresolved. CDR3 length equals 12 residues. V lost 0 bases and J lost 3, with 3 bases in between. From germline, CDR1 is GTSNPN and CDR2 SVGIG (reference sequence).

This clonotype occurred a few times. The J gene is TRBJ1-4, the V gene TRBV7-9; D not resolved. Trimming removed 5 bases from V and 1 base from J, with 8 bases in between. The CDR3 runs 14 residues. Germline V gene sequence: CDR1 SEHNR, CDR2 FQNEAQ (reference sequence). CDR3: CASSLLGTNEKLFF. The CDR3 DNA reads as TGTGCCAGCAGCCTCCTGGGAACTAATGAAAAACTGTTTTTT.

This clonotype was recorded a few times. V gene TRBV4-2 combines with J gene TRBJ1-1; D unresolved. There are 14 residues in the CDR3. The germline gives CDR1 LGHNA, CDR2 YNFKEQ. The V gene lost 0 bases and the J gene lost 1 base, with 6 bases spanning the gap. CDR3 region: CASSQEGRNTEAFF. DNA of the CDR3: TGTGCCAGCAGCCAAGAGGGAAGGAACACTGAAGCTTTCTTT.

The sample holds a few counts of this clonotype. J is TRBJ2-2 and V is TRBV4-1; D unresolved. This CDR3 spans 15 amino acids. V was cut by 0 bases and J by 8 bases, with 13 bases left in between. In germline, CDR1 is MGHRA, CDR2 YSYEKL. The CDR3 region has the DNA TGCGCCAGCAGCCAAGATCGTACCCTCTATGGGGAGCTGTTTTTT. Protein: CASSQDRTLYGELFF.

This clonotype appeared a few times. The chain uses TRBV7-2 and TRBJ2-7; D is possibly TRBD1 or TRBD2 (6 bases each). This CDR3 is built from 15 residues. Germline V gene lookup returns CDR1 SGHTA and CDR2 FQGNSA. The germline V and J ends were trimmed by 3 bases and 3 bases, with 15 bases remaining between them. The CDR3 sequence: CASSFLTGGLYEQYF. CDR3 sequence (DNA): TGTGCCAGCAGCTTTCTAACCGGGGGCCTCTACGAGCAGTACTTC.

This clonotype has a handful of counts. V usage is TRBV12-5 and J usage is TRBJ1-4; D remains ambiguous. Germline V gene lookup returns CDR1 LGHNT and CDR2 FRNRAP. The CDR3 contains 14 residues. With 3 bases removed from V and 5 bases from J, the gap between germline ends came to 10 bases. The CDR3 loop is CASGFPRRNEKLFF. For the CDR3, the DNA is TGTGCTAGTGGTTTTCCCCGACGGAATGAAAAACTGTTTTTT. Complete variable domain (other parts from reference TRBV12-5 and TRBJ1-4): DARVTQTPRHKVTEMGQEVTMRCQPILGHNTVFWYRQTMMQGLELLAYFRNRAPLDDSGMPKDRFSAEMPDATLATLKIQPSEPRDSAVYFCASGFPRRNEKLFFGSGTQLSVL.

DNA for the CDR3: TGTGCCAGCAGCCAAGATCTTACGGTCTATAGCAATCAGCCCCAGCATTTT. It yields the protein CASSQDLTVYSNQPQHF. The chain is built from TRBV4-2 and TRBJ1-5; D gene uncertain. This CDR3 comprises 17 residues. Per the germline V gene, CDR1 is LGHNA and CDR2 is YNFKEQ. The V gene lost 0 bases and the J gene lost 0 bases, with 12 bases spanning the gap.

V and J are TRBV28 and TRBJ1-5, with 10 bases aligning to TRBD1. This CDR3 has 16 amino acids. Germline V gives CDR1 MDHEN, CDR2 SYDVKM. Trimming took 6 bases from V and 7 from J; bases not matched to a gene: 12. The CDR3 DNA is TGTGCCAGCAGCCGGGACAGGGGTGATTTCGGGCAGCCCCAGCATTTT. Its translation is CASSRDRGDFGQPQHF.

The chain links TRBV5-6 to TRBJ2-4; no clear D. The CDR3 runs 13 residues. Between the trimmed V and J ends, which lost 2 bases and 4 bases, there was a span of 7 bases. The germline V gene has CDR1 SGHDT and CDR2 YYEEEE. The CDR3 region has the DNA TGTGCCAGCAGCTTTTGGCAGAAAAACATTCAGTACTTC. Translated: CASSFWQKNIQYF. Full variable domain (outside the CDR3, taken from reference TRBV5-6 and TRBJ2-4): DAGVTQSPTHLIKTRGQQVTLRCSPKSGHDTVSWYQQALGQGPQFIFQYYEEEERQRGNFPDRFSGHQFPNYSSELNVNALLLGDSALYLCASSFWQKNIQYFGAGTRLSVL.

This clonotype was counted a few times. Germline is not matched at one junction end, which may reflect a read error. The rearrangement links TRBV28 to TRBJ2-7, with D maybe TRBD2 (6 bases). Germline lookup yields CDR1 MDHEN and CDR2 SYDVKM. CDR3 size: 15 residues. CDR3 loop: CASSLQRVSSYGQYF. In DNA form, the CDR3 reads TGTGCCAGCAGTTTACAGCGGGTAAGCTCCTACGGGCAGTACTTC.

The rearrangement joins TRBV18 to TRBJ2-2; no clear D gene. The CDR3 extends over 13 amino acids. Between the trimmed V and J ends, which lost 3 bases and 7 bases, there was a span of 9 bases. CDR1 KGHSH and CDR2 LQKENI come from the germline V gene. CDR3 bases: TGTGCCAGCTCACCGGGAATGGTCGGGGAGCTGTTTTTT. Translated, it gives CASSPGMVGELFF.

This clonotype was detected ten times or more. The rearrangement links TRBV7-2 to TRBJ1-5; D gene uncertain. The CDR3 runs to 13 residues. The germline gives CDR1 SGHTA, CDR2 FQGNSA. V was shortened by 4 bases and J by 6 bases, with 10 bases between the two germline ends. CDR3 loop: CASSYGGIQPQHF. The CDR3 DNA reads as TGTGCCAGCAGCTATGGAGGAATTCAGCCCCAGCATTTT. Together with reference TRBV7-2 and TRBJ1-5, the CDR3 gives the full variable domain: GAGVSQSPSNKVTEKGKDVELRCDPISGHTALYWYRQSLGQGLEFLIYFQGNSAPDKSGLPSDRFSAERTGGSVSTLTIQRTQQEDSAVYLCASSYGGIQPQHFGDGTRLSIL.

This clonotype was detected ten times or more. The chain couples TRBV30 to TRBJ1-2, with D unclear. Germline V gene lookup returns CDR1 GTSNPN and CDR2 SVGIG (reference sequence). The CDR3 runs 15 residues. Trimming shortened V by 4 bases and J by 4 bases, and 19 bases separated the two germline ends. In nucleotides, the CDR3 is TGTGCCTGGACCTCGATAGGAGGCCGGGGCTATGGCTACACCTTC. It yields the protein CAWTSIGGRGYGYTF.

Worth noting for this clonotype: A much larger clonotype is one base distant, so this may be a read error. V usage is TRBV20-1 and J usage is TRBJ1-1, with 12 positions matching TRBD1. CDR3 length: 15 amino acids. From germline, CDR1 is DFQATT and CDR2 SNEGSKA (reference sequence). The CDR3 here is CGASRDRGRGTEAFF. The CDR3 DNA is TGCGGTGCTAGCCGGGACAGGGGGCGCGGCACTGAAGCTTTCTTT.

The V and J genes are TRBV19 and TRBJ1-1; D is ambiguous. Looked up from germline, CDR1 is LNHDA and CDR2 is SQIVND (reference sequence). This CDR3 has 11 residues. Trimming cost V 8 bases and J 10 bases, with 14 bases left between them. In nucleotides, the CDR3 is TGTGCCAGTGAAAGCTCAAATGTAGCTTTCTTT. Translated: CASESSNVAFF.

This clonotype occurred many times. For the CDR3, the DNA is TGTGCCAGCAGTTTTGCCAGGGGCGAAGGCTACACCTTC. Its translation: CASSFARGEGYTF. The chain has TRBV28 and TRBJ1-2; possible D gene TRBD1, 6 bases. Trimming removed 3 bases from V and 8 bases from J, with 13 bases in between. CDR1 and CDR2 (germline): MDHEN, SYDVKM. The CDR3 totals 13 residues.

This clonotype was detected only a few times. The chain combines TRBV7-2 with TRBJ2-7; D not resolved. CDR1 SGHTA and CDR2 FQGNSA come from the germline V gene. This CDR3 has 14 amino acids. Trimming shortened V by 5 bases and J by 3 bases, and 14 bases separated the two germline ends. The CDR3 spells CASSPLLGFYEQYF. The CDR3 DNA sequence: TGTGCCAGCAGCCCTCTGTTGGGATTCTACGAGCAGTACTTC. Variable domain in full (rest from reference TRBV7-2 and TRBJ2-7): GAGVSQSPSNKVTEKGKDVELRCDPISGHTALYWYRQSLGQGLEFLIYFQGNSAPDKSGLPSDRFSAERTGGSVSTLTIQRTQQEDSAVYLCASSPLLGFYEQYFGPGTRLTVT.

The V gene is TRBV20-1, the J gene TRBJ2-7; maybe TRBD2 (5 bases). The CDR3 totals 15 residues. Germline loops: CDR1 DFQATT, CDR2 SNEGSKA (reference sequence). The V end was cut by 3 bases, the J end by 0 bases, with 15 bases between. CDR3: CSARGRLLFSYEQYF. The CDR3 DNA reads TGCAGTGCTAGGGGCAGACTACTATTCTCCTACGAGCAGTACTTC.

Note on this clonotype: A much larger clone differs from this one at a single base, so this may be a read error. V and J are TRBV18 and TRBJ1-5; D gene ambiguous. The CDR3 runs to 15 residues. Trimming shortened V by 8 bases and J by 0 bases, and 14 bases separated the two germline ends. The germline V gene encodes CDR1 KGHSH and CDR2 LQKENI. The CDR3 loop reads CASAGEADSNQPQHF. As DNA, the CDR3 is TGTGCCAGCGCCGGGGAGGCGGATAGCAATCAGCCCCAGCATTTT.

This clonotype has more than one count but fewer than ten. This chain joins TRBV12-3 or TRBV12-4 and TRBJ2-7, with 9 bases fitting TRBD2. V lost 3 bases, J lost 5 bases, and 8 bases stayed unmatched. The CDR3 runs to 15 residues. The CDR3 DNA reads TGTGCCAGCAGTTTTCGCGGGAGGGCCAGCGACGAGCAGTACTTC. Translation gives CASSFRGRASDEQYF.

This clonotype was counted many times. The rearrangement links TRBV11-1 to TRBJ2-5, with TRBD1 matching over 8 bases. Trimming cost V 4 bases and J 2 bases; bases outside gene matches: 6. Per germline, CDR1 SGHAT and CDR2 FQDESV (reference sequence). CDR3 length: 15 amino acids. The CDR3 here is CASSYRQGFQETQYF. In DNA form, the CDR3 reads TGTGCCAGCAGCTATCGACAGGGGTTTCAAGAGACCCAGTACTTC.

The chain employs TRBV6-1 and TRBJ1-1; 9 bases align to TRBD1. With 5 bases clipped from V and 3 bases from J, the junction kept 19 bases outside the gene matches. Germline V CDR1 and CDR2: MNHNS, SASEGT. This CDR3 is 19 amino acids long. This CDR3 reads CASSPTLLHGQGRDTEAFF. The CDR3 DNA reads TGTGCCAGCAGTCCGACCCTTCTGCACGGACAGGGGAGGGACACTGAAGCTTTCTTT.

With respect to this clonotype: One junction end disagrees with the germline gene, perhaps due to a read error. V gene TRBV2 combines with J gene TRBJ2-1, with D unclear. Looked up from germline, CDR1 is SNHLY and CDR2 is FYNNEI. The CDR3 has 12 residues. CDR3 DNA: TGTGCCAGCAGTCGAGGATTCGATGAGCAGTCCTTC. Translation gives CASSRGFDEQSF.

The chain carries TRBV10-3 and TRBJ2-1, with 9 bases that match TRBD1. CDR1 ENHRY and CDR2 SYGVKD come from the germline V gene. Germline trimming cut 7 bases from V and 3 bases from J; bases unmatched to any gene: 7. The CDR3 is made up of 15 amino acids. In nucleotides, the CDR3 is TGTGCCATCAACCCAGGACAGGGGATCTACAATGAGCAGTTCTTC. Protein sequence: CAINPGQGIYNEQFF.

This clonotype turned up a few times. This chain connects TRBV3-1 to TRBJ2-5, with D perhaps matching TRBD1 (6 bases). Germline lookup yields CDR1 LGHDT and CDR2 YNNKEL (reference sequence). CDR3 length equals 15 residues. The V end lost 1 base, the J end lost 3 bases, and 12 bases lay between the germline ends. The CDR3 DNA follows: TGTGCCAGCAGCCAAGTAACCCAGGGGAAAGAGACCCAGTACTTC. It encodes CASSQVTQGKETQYF.

This clonotype was counted between two and nine times. J is TRBJ2-1 and V is TRBV20-1, with D unresolved. This CDR3 contains 14 residues. V gave up 2 bases and J gave up 8 bases, with 16 bases separating them. The germline CDR1 and CDR2 sequences are DFQATT and SNEGSKA (reference sequence). CDR3 nucleotide sequence: TGCAGTGCTAGATCCGTAACTATTCTCGATGAGCAGTTCTTC. The encoded protein is CSARSVTILDEQFF.